Below, 12 T cell receptor beta chains from the same sample are listed, as sequenced in a study of molecular identifiers for immune sequencing clone quantification. TCRdb recomputed calls from the PCR reads with MiXCR, one row per CDR3 protein. Found here are some 650,000 distinct CDR3 sequences, nearly 20% of them singletons; the top ten hold 0.85%. The sample was naive CD8+ T cells from blood, with Jurkat cell RNA spiked in. Subset specified: FACS-sorted CD8+CD4-CCR7+CD45RA+ naive T cells. The receptors were sampled from a human donor in good health. Some libraries in this study had Jurkat cell RNA spiked in.

The chain combines TRBV5-1 with TRBJ2-7; D is unresolved. The CDR3 totals 12 residues. The germline CDR1 and CDR2 sequences are SGHRS and YFSETQ. Trimming took off 7 bases at V and 7 bases at J, with 15 bases between the two ends. The CDR3 sequence is CASSTHAGEQYF. As DNA, the CDR3 is TGCGCCAGCTCGACTCACGCTGGGGAGCAGTACTTC.

This chain links TRBV11-3 with TRBJ2-1, with unresolved D. The CDR3 extends over 15 amino acids. Germline V gives CDR1 SGHNT, CDR2 YENEEA. Trimming shortened V by 6 bases and J by 0 bases, and 12 bases separated the two germline ends. CDR3: CASSRSQSSYNEQFF. The CDR3 nucleotides read TGTGCCAGCAGTCGTAGCCAGAGCTCCTACAATGAGCAGTTCTTC.

Details on this clonotype: The junction differs from germline at one of its ends, possibly a read error. This chain joins TRBV27 and TRBJ2-7; TRBD1 might be the D (5 bases). The germline V gene has CDR1 MNHEY and CDR2 SMNVEV (reference sequence). The CDR3 has 14 amino acids. The CDR3 loop is CASKVSAGLYGQYF. The CDR3 coding sequence is TGTGCCAGCAAGGTGTCGGCAGGGCTTTACGGGCAGTACTTC.

Points on this clonotype: One end of the junction varies from germline; a read error may be responsible. The V and J genes are TRBV19 and TRBJ2-1; D unclear. CDR1 LNHDA and CDR2 SQIVND come from the germline V gene (reference sequence). The CDR3 sequence is 15 residues long. DNA for the CDR3: TGTGCCAGTAGTATAGACAGTCGCTCCTACAGTGAGCAGTTCTTC. Translation gives CASSIDSRSYSEQFF.

As for this clonotype: It may be a read error: a sequence one base away is much more abundant. This sequence joins TRBV30 and TRBJ1-5, with D tentatively TRBD1 (6 bases). Germline V CDR1 and CDR2: GTSNPN, SVGIG (reference sequence). CDR3 size: 15 residues. CDR3 amino acids: CAWSSDSYSNRPQHF. DNA of the CDR3: TGTGCCTGGAGTTCGGACAGCTATAGCAATCGGCCCCAGCATTTT.

This clonotype was seen many times. The chain joins TRBV12-3 or TRBV12-4 to TRBJ2-7; 11 nucleotides line up with TRBD1. The CDR3 loop spans 14 amino acids. V gave up 6 bases and J gave up 4 bases; unmatched junction bases: 5. CDR3 DNA sequence: TGTGCCAGCAGGGGACAGGGGGACGAGTACGAGCAGTACTTC. This codes for CASRGQGDEYEQYF.

At least ten counts were recorded for this clonotype. V is TRBV25-1 and J is TRBJ2-3; D perhaps matches TRBD2 (5 bases). CDR1 MGHDK and CDR2 SYGVNS come from the germline V gene. With 4 bases removed from V and 4 bases from J, the gap between germline ends came to 15 bases. This CDR3 contains 15 residues. The CDR3: CASSAHSSNSDTQYF. For the CDR3, the DNA is TGTGCCAGCAGTGCACACTCTAGCAACTCAGATACGCAGTATTTT.

The table lists this clonotype with many counts. This chain uses TRBV7-9 with TRBJ2-5, with a tentative D call TRBD1 (6 bases). Germline values: CDR1 SEHNR, CDR2 FQNEAQ (reference sequence). Trimming took off 4 bases at V and 2 bases at J, with 14 bases between the two ends. This CDR3 spans 15 amino acids. The CDR3 sequence is CASSYRTDFQETQYF. CDR3 coding DNA: TGTGCCAGCAGCTATCGGACAGATTTTCAAGAGACCCAGTACTTC.

Many counts were recorded for this clonotype. J is TRBJ2-3 and V is TRBV7-6; 10 bases match TRBD2. The CDR3 has 19 amino acids. Germline V gene data show CDR1 as SGHVS and CDR2 as FNYEAQ. Trimming removed 4 bases from V and 6 bases from J; junction bases left unmatched: 19. Here the CDR3 DNA reads TGTGCCAGCAGCTCCATAAGGGCTAGCGGGAGAGCCACCTCGGATACGCAGTATTTT. Encoded protein: CASSSIRASGRATSDTQYF.

Many counts were recorded for this clonotype. The rearrangement links TRBV20-1 to TRBJ1-1; the match to TRBD1 covers 8 bases. The junction had 3 bases not matched to a gene; V was cut back by 3 bases and J by 3 bases. This CDR3 comprises 13 residues. CDR1 and CDR2 (germline): DFQATT, SNEGSKA (reference sequence). The CDR3 loop is CSARPTGDTEAFF. CDR3 DNA sequence: TGCAGTGCTAGGCCGACAGGGGACACTGAAGCTTTCTTT.

This clonotype was counted only a few times. The chain carries TRBV2 and TRBJ2-1; 13 positions match TRBD2. Germline CDR1 is SNHLY and CDR2 is FYNNEI. V gave up 3 bases and J gave up 5 bases; unmatched junction bases: 4. This CDR3 is 16 amino acids long. The CDR3 sequence is CASSETSGGNDNEQFF. CDR3 bases: TGTGCCAGCAGTGAGACTAGCGGGGGGAATGACAATGAGCAGTTCTTC.

This chain connects TRBV19 to TRBJ1-2; weak D call: TRBD1 (5 bases). The V gene lost 6 bases and the J gene lost 4 bases, with 12 bases spanning the gap. The CDR3 totals 13 residues. Germline CDR1 is LNHDA and CDR2 is SQIVND (reference sequence). In DNA, the CDR3 is TGTGCCAGTAGCACCAGGGAGCTCTATGGCTACACCTTC. It specifies CASSTRELYGYTF.